A single sample is the source of the 11 T cell receptor beta chains below, sequenced in a study of T cells in Graves' hyperthyroidism and ophthalmopathy. Researchers amplified the TCR beta CDR3 regions from RNA transcripts. The HTBI primer set drove a first-round RT-PCR of the TCR CDR3. MiXCR, applied by TCRdb to the multiplex PCR reads, yields one record per CDR3 protein. Among 200,000 to 250,000 distinct CDR3 sequences listed, around 17% were seen once. Sample: blood. The source of these receptors is a woman in her late teens or twenties with Graves' ophthalmopathy.

This clonotype was picked up many times. The gene calls are TRBV6-4 and TRBJ1-2; the match to TRBD1 covers 10 bases. CDR1 MRHNA and CDR2 SNTAGT come from the germline V gene. The CDR3 covers 13 residues. With 7 bases clipped from V and 4 bases from J, the junction kept 3 bases outside the gene matches. For the CDR3, the DNA is TGTGCCAGCATTTGGACAGGGGGCTATGGCTACACCTTC. Amino acids: CASIWTGGYGYTF.

This clonotype was seen at least ten times. This chain uses TRBV28 with TRBJ2-7; D call uncertain. Germline loops: CDR1 MDHEN, CDR2 SYDVKM. V lost 3 bases, J lost 2 bases, and 11 bases lay in between. This CDR3 comprises 14 residues. The DNA of the CDR3 is TGTGCCAGCAGTTTCGGTCAGGTTACCTACGAGCAGTACTTC. Its translation is CASSFGQVTYEQYF.

This clonotype was observed a few times. One end of the junction is discordant with germline, which a read error may explain. The rearrangement links TRBV7-7 to TRBJ2-2; D not resolved. The CDR3 has 13 amino acids. Germline assignment: CDR1 SSHAT and CDR2 FNYEAQ (reference sequence). CDR3 protein: CASSLDHTGELFF. The CDR3 nucleotides are TGTGCTAGCAGCTTAGATCACACCGGGGAGCTGTTTTTT.

The table lists this clonotype with many counts. The CDR3 loop reads CASSPGAYGYTF. CDR3 coding DNA: TGTGCCAGCAGCCCAGGTGCTTATGGCTACACCTTC. This chain links TRBV6-2 or TRBV6-3 with TRBJ1-2, with D uncertain. The germline V gene encodes CDR1 MNHEY and CDR2 SVGEGT. The ends were cut back, 6 bases at V and 5 bases at J, with 10 bases in the middle. The CDR3 covers 12 residues.

The genes are TRBV5-1 and TRBJ2-1; TRBD2 agrees at 12 bases. The CDR3 totals 15 residues. CDR1 and CDR2 from the germline V gene are SGHRS and YFSETQ. V was pared by 4 bases and J by 2 bases, with 1 base of the junction left unmatched. The CDR3 loop reads CASSGTSGPYNEQFF. In DNA, the CDR3 is TGCGCCAGCAGCGGGACTAGCGGGCCCTACAATGAGCAGTTCTTC.

This clonotype was seen repeatedly, ten times or more. V gene TRBV2 combines with J gene TRBJ2-3; possible D gene TRBD2, 6 bases. Trimming took off 10 bases at V and 3 bases at J, with 20 bases between the two ends. Germline CDR1 is SNHLY and CDR2 is FYNNEI. The CDR3 loop spans 15 amino acids. The CDR3 region is CATAAGRGLTDTQYF. The DNA for the CDR3 is TGTGCCACCGCGGCGGGGCGGGGACTTACAGATACGCAGTATTTT.

This clonotype has ten or more counts. The rearrangement uses TRBV11-3 and TRBJ2-3; maybe TRBD2 (7 bases). Deletions cut 10 bases from V and 7 bases from J, with 18 bases between. The CDR3 consists of 13 residues. Germline V gene sequence: CDR1 SGHNT, CDR2 YENEEA. The CDR3 region has the DNA TGTGCCACCCAATACGGGGGGCAATATACGCAGTATTTT. Protein product: CATQYGGQYTQYF.

This clonotype was seen at least ten times. CDR3 amino acids: CASSFSRTEDTQYF. The CDR3 coding sequence is TGCGCCAGCAGCTTCTCGCGGACGGAGGATACGCAGTATTTT. The chain carries TRBV5-1 and TRBJ2-3; D gene unclear. Germline CDR1 is SGHRS and CDR2 is YFSETQ. This CDR3 region has 14 residues. V lost 2 bases, J lost 6 bases, and 13 bases lay in between.

The CDR3 nucleotides read TGTGCCTCTCAGCCGGGACTAGCGCCCGGGGAGCTGTTTTTT. The encoded protein is CASQPGLAPGELFF. The V and J genes are TRBV6-2 or TRBV6-3 and TRBJ2-2; 10 positions match TRBD2. The CDR3 extends over 14 amino acids. CDR1 is MNHEY, CDR2 SVGEGT, per germline. V was pared by 11 bases and J by 6 bases, with 9 bases of the junction left unmatched.

This clonotype has a count of ten or more. This chain links TRBV6-2 or TRBV6-3 with TRBJ1-1; a weak D match, TRBD1 (5 bases). The CDR3 has 13 residues. Trimming removed 6 bases at V and 7 bases at J, with 15 bases between. Per the germline V gene, CDR1 is MNHEY and CDR2 is SVGEGT. In DNA form, the CDR3 reads TGTGCCAGCAGCTCGTCAGGGCAGCGTGAAGCTTTCTTT. Its protein product is CASSSSGQREAFF.

This clonotype has at least ten counts. Here the CDR3 reads CASSDSGLRPYDSYNEQFF. The CDR3 DNA reads as TGTGCCAGCAGCGACAGCGGGCTACGCCCGTATGACTCCTACAATGAGCAGTTCTTC. The rearrangement links TRBV3-1 to TRBJ2-1; a weak D match, TRBD2 (6 bases). Germline CDR1 LGHDT, CDR2 YNNKEL (reference sequence). V lost 5 bases, J lost 0 bases, and 23 bases lay in between. The CDR3 spans 19 residues.